The 3 T cell receptor beta chains below come from one sample, sequenced in a study of radiotherapy plus CTLA-4 blockade in lung cancer. Using immunoSEQ multiplex PCR, the repertoire was profiled, and TCRdb retains in-frame clones only, with some absent. The sample consists of 47,000 or so clones, approximately 85% of them appearing once. The starting material was peripheral blood, obtained from a patient treated with radiotherapy plus ipilimumab. Source of these receptors: a human donor with non-small cell lung cancer whose response to radiotherapy plus ipilimumab could not be evaluated.

The J gene is TRBJ1-1, the V gene TRBV5-1; no definite D call. CDR1 and CDR2 (germline): SGHRS, YFSETQ. V lost 4 bases to trimming and J lost 4 bases, with 11 bases between them. The CDR3 is 13 amino acids. The CDR3 loop is CASSQGGATEAFF. The CDR3 DNA sequence: TGCGCCAGCAGCCAAGGAGGTGCCACTGAAGCTTTCTTT.

The CDR3 DNA sequence: TGTGCCAGCTCACCAATAAACTTAGGGCCGGGGATGAACACTGAAGCTTTCTTT. It specifies CASSPINLGPGMNTEAFF. V is TRBV18 and J is TRBJ1-1, with D hard to call. Germline-derived CDR1 and CDR2 are KGHSH and LQKENI. The CDR3 spans 18 residues. V lost 2 bases and J lost 0, with 19 bases in between.

This chain links TRBV18 with TRBJ1-3; 8 bases match TRBD1. The length of the CDR3 is 16 residues. Germline V gene lookup returns CDR1 KGHSH and CDR2 LQKENI. The V segment lost 3 bases and the J segment 2 bases; nucleotides outside the gene matches: 6. The CDR3 protein is CASSPLPDRAGNTIYF. The CDR3 nucleotides are TGTGCCAGCTCACCTCTCCCGGACAGGGCTGGAAACACCATATATTTT.